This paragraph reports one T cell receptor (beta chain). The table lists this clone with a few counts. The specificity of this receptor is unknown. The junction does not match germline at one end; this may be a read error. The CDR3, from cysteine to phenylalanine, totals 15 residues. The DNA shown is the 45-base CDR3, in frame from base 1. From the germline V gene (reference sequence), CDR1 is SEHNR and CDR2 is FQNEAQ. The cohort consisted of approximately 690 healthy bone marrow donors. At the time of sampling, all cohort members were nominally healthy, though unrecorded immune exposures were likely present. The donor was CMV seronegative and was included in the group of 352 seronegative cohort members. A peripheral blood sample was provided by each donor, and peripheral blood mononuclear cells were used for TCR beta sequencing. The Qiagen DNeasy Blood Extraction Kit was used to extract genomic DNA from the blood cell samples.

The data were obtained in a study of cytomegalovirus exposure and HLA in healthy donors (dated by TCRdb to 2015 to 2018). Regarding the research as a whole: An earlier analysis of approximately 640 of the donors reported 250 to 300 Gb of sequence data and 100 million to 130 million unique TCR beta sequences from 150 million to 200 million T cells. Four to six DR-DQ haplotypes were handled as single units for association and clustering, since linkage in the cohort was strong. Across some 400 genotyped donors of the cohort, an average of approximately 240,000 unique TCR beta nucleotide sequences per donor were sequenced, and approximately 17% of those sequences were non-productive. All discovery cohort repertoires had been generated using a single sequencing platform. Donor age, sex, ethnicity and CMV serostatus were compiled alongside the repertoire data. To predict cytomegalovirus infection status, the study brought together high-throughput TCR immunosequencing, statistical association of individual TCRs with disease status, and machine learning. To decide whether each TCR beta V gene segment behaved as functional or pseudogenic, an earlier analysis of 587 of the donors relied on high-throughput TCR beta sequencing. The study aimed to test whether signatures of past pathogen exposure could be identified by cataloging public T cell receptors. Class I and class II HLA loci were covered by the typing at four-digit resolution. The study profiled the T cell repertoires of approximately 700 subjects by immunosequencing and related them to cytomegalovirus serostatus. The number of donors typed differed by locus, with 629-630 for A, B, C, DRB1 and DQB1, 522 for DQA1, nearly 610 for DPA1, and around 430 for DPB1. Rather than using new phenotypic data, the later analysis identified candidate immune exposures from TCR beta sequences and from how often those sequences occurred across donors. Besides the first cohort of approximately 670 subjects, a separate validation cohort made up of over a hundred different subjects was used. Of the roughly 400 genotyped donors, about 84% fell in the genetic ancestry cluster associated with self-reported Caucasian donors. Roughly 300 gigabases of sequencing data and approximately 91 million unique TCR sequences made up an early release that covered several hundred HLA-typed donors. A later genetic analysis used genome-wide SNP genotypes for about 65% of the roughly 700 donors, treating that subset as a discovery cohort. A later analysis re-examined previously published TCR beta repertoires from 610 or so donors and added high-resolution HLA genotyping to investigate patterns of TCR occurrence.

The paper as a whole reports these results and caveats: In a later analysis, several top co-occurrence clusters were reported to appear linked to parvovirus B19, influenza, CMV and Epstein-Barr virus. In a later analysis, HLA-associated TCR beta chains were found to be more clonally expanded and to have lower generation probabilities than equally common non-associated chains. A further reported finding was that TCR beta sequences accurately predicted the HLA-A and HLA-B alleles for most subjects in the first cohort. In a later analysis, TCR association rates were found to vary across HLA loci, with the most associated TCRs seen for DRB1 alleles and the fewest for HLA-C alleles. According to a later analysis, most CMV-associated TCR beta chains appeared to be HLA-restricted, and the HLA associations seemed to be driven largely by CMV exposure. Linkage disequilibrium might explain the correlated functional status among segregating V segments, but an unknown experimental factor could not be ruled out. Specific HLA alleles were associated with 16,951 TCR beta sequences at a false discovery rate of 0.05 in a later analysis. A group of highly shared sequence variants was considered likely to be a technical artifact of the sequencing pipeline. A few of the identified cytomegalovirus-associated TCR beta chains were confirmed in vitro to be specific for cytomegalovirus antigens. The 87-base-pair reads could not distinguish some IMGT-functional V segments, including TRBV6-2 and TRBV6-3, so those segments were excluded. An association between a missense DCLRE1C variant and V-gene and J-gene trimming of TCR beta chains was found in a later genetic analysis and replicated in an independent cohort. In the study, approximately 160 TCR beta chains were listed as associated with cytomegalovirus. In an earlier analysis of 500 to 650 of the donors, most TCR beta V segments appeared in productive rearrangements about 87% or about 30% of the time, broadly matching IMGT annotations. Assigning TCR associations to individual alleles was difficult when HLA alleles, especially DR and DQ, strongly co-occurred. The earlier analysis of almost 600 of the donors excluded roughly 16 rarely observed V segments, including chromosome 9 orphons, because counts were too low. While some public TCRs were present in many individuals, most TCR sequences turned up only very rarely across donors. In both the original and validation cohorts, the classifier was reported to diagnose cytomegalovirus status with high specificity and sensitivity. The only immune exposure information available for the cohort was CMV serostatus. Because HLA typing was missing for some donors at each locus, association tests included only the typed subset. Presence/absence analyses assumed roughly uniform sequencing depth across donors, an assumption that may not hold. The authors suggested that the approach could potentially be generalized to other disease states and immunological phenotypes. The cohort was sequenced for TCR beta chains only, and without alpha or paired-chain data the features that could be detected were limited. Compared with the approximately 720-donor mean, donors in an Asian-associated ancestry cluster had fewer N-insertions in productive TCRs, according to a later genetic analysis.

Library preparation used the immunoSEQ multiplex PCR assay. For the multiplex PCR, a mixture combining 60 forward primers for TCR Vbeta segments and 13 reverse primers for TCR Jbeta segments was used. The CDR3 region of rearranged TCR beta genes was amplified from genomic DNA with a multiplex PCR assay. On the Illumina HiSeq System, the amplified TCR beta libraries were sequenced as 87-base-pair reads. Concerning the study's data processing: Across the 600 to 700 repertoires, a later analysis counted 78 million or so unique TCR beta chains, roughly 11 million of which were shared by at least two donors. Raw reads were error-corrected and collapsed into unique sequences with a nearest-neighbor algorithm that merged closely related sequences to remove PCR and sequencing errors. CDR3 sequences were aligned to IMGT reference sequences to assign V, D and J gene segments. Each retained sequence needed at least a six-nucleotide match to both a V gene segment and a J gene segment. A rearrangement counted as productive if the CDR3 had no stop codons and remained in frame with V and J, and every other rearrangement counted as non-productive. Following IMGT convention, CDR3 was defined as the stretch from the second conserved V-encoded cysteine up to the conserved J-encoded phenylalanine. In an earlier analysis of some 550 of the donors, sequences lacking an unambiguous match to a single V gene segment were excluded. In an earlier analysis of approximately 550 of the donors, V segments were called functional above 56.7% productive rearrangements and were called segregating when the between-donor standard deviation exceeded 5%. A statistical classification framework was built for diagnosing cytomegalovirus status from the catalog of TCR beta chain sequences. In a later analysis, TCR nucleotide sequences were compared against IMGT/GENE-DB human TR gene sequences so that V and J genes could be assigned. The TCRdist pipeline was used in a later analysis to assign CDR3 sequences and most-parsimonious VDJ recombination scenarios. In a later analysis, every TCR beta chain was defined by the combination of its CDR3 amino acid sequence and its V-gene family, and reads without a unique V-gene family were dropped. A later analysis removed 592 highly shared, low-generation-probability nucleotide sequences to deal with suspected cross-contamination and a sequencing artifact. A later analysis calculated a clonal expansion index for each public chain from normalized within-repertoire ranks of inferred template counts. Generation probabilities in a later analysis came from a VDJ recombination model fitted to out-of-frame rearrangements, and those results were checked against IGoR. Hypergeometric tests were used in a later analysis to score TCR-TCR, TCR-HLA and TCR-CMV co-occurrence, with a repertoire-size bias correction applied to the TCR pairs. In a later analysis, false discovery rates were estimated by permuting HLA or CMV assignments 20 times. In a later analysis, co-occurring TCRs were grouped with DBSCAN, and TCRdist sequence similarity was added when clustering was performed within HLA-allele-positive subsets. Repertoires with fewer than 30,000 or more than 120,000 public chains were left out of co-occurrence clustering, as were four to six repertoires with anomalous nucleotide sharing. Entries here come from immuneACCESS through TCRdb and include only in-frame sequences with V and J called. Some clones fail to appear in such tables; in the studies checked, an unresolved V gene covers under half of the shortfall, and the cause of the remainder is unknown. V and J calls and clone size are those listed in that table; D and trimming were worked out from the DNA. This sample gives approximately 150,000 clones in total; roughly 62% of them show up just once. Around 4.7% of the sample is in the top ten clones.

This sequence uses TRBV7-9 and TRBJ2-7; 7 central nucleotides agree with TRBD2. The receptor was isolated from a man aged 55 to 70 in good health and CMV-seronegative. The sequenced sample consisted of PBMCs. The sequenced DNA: TGTTCCAGCACCCCCGGGGGGTCCAGGGACTACGAGCAGTACTTC. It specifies CSSTPGGSRDYEQYF.